One sample yielded the 28 T cell receptor beta chains listed below, sequenced in a study of patients and donors after allogeneic stem cell transplantation. From the RT-PCR reads, TCRdb called clonotypes with MiXCR, one entry per CDR3 protein. The data show about 25,000 distinct CDR3 sequences, with less than 45% seen just once and 65% to 80% held by the top ten. What was sequenced was blood, either unsorted or a sorted T cell fraction (not recorded which). The receptors here all came from a human donor who was either an allogeneic HSCT recipient or a stem cell or donor lymphocyte infusion donor (not recorded which). It is not recorded whose cells these are; they may come from a transplant donor.

In its sample, this clonotype was seen a few times. The V and J genes are TRBV25-1 and TRBJ2-7, with D perhaps TRBD1 (5 bases). The CDR3 extends over 14 amino acids. V lost 2 bases to trimming and J lost 5 bases, with 13 bases between them. From germline, CDR1 is MGHDK and CDR2 SYGVNS. In nucleotides, the CDR3 is TGTGCCAGCAGTGAAACAGGACCGACGGACGAGCAGTACTTC. Its translation: CASSETGPTDEQYF.

This chain connects TRBV5-4 to TRBJ2-7; D unresolved. Trimming stripped 3 bases from V and 3 bases from J, with 4 bases between. The length of the CDR3 is 11 residues. From germline, CDR1 is SGHNT and CDR2 YYREEE (reference sequence). Here the CDR3 reads CASSSYYEQYF. The CDR3 DNA is TGTGCCAGCAGCTCCTACTACGAGCAGTACTTC.

Only a few counts were recorded for this clonotype. The V call is TRBV5-1, the J call TRBJ1-2; D possibly corresponds to TRBD1 (6 bases). The CDR3 is 14 amino acids. CDR1 and CDR2 (germline): SGHRS, YFSETQ. Trimming shortened V by 3 bases and J by 2 bases, and 11 bases separated the two germline ends. The CDR3 nucleotides read TGCGCCAGCAGCTCGACAGGCTTGAACTATGGCTACACCTTC. Its protein product is CASSSTGLNYGYTF.

The chain has TRBV27 and TRBJ2-7; 7 nucleotides line up with TRBD2. Germline V gene lookup returns CDR1 MNHEY and CDR2 SMNVEV (reference sequence). CDR3 length: 14 amino acids. The V segment lost 6 bases and the J segment 6 bases; nucleotides outside the gene matches: 11. CDR3 sequence (DNA): TGTGCCAGCAGCCGCACGGGACTACTTTCCGAGCAGTACTTC. Protein: CASSRTGLLSEQYF.

This clonotype was detected only a few times. The V and J genes are TRBV11-3 and TRBJ2-2; D unclear. The CDR3 is 15 residues long. CDR1 and CDR2 from the germline V gene are SGHNT and YENEEA. Trimming pared 1 base from V and 0 bases from J, leaving 6 bases between. The CDR3 nucleotides read TGTGCCAGCAGCTTAGGGCTGTCGAACACCGGGGAGCTGTTTTTT. Protein sequence: CASSLGLSNTGELFF.

In DNA form, the CDR3 reads TGCGCCAGCAGCCAAGAAGAGACTAGCAGGAGCGAGCAGTACTTC. It encodes CASSQEETSRSEQYF. V is TRBV4-1 and J is TRBJ2-7, with 7 bases that match TRBD2. Germline lookup yields CDR1 MGHRA and CDR2 YSYEKL. With 0 bases clipped from V and 6 bases from J, the junction kept 8 bases outside the gene matches. This CDR3 comprises 15 residues.

This clonotype was detected a few times. The chain uses TRBV11-2 and TRBJ2-2; D call uncertain. From germline, CDR1 is SGHAT and CDR2 FQNNGV. Deletions cut 3 bases from V and 3 bases from J, with 11 bases between. The CDR3 extends over 15 amino acids. The CDR3 loop is CASSFQETYTGELFF. The CDR3 bases are TGTGCCAGCAGCTTCCAGGAAACTTACACCGGGGAGCTGTTTTTT.

The chain is built from TRBV2 and TRBJ1-2, with a possible D match to TRBD1 (5 bases). Germline CDR1 reads SNHLY; CDR2 reads FYNNEI. V was pared by 2 bases and J by 8 bases, with 15 bases between. CDR3 length: 14 residues. The CDR3, as DNA: TGTGCCAGCAGTGAATGGGAGGGGCCGTGGGGCTACACCTTC. It is translated as CASSEWEGPWGYTF. The complete variable domain, with remaining parts taken from reference TRBV2 and TRBJ1-2, reads EPEVTQTPSHQVTQMGQEVILRCVPISNHLYFYWYRQILGQKVEFLVSFYNNEISEKSEIFDDQFSVERPDGSNFTLKIRSTKLEDSAMYFCASSEWEGPWGYTFGSGTRLTVV.

The V and J genes are TRBV5-1 and TRBJ1-2; a weak D match, TRBD1 (5 bases). V was clipped by 5 bases and J by 4 bases, with 15 bases between them. Germline values: CDR1 SGHRS, CDR2 YFSETQ. The CDR3 is made up of 14 amino acids. CDR3 coding DNA: TGCGCCAGCAGTTCTCCGGGACGGTCCTATGGCTACACCTTC. It is translated as CASSSPGRSYGYTF.

The J gene is TRBJ1-4, the V gene TRBV18; a weak D match, TRBD1 (6 bases). Trimming cost V 3 bases and J 4 bases, with 21 bases left between them. The length of the CDR3 is 18 residues. Germline CDR1 KGHSH, CDR2 LQKENI. As DNA, the CDR3 is TGTGCCAGCTCACCGTTTAGAAGGGACAACTCTTTTAATGAAAAACTGTTTTTT. This codes for CASSPFRRDNSFNEKLFF.

This clonotype was detected a few times. J is TRBJ2-5 and V is TRBV5-1; D not resolved. CDR3 length: 15 residues. Per germline, CDR1 SGHRS and CDR2 YFSETQ. V shed 1 base and J shed 0 bases, with 10 bases lying between them. In nucleotides, the CDR3 is TGCGCCAGCAGCTTGCCCTCCTGGAACCAAGAGACCCAGTACTTC. Its protein product is CASSLPSWNQETQYF.

This clonotype was observed a few times. The V and J genes are TRBV5-1 and TRBJ1-6, with D maybe TRBD1 (5 bases). This CDR3 is built from 13 residues. CDR1 is SGHRS, CDR2 YFSETQ, per germline. Deletions cut 1 base from V and 8 bases from J, with 7 bases between. CDR3 sequence: CASSLTGDSPLHF. The CDR3 DNA sequence: TGCGCCAGCAGCTTGACGGGGGATTCACCCCTCCACTTT.

The CDR3 DNA reads TGCGCCAGCAGCTTGGAACCAGCAACTAATGAAAAACTGTTTTTT. Amino acids: CASSLEPATNEKLFF. The J gene is TRBJ1-4, the V gene TRBV5-1; D gene ambiguous. The CDR3 is made up of 15 amino acids. Germline lookup yields CDR1 SGHRS and CDR2 YFSETQ. V lost 0 bases, J lost 0 bases, and 6 bases lay in between.

The J gene is TRBJ1-1, the V gene TRBV14; D is unresolved. The V end lost 1 base, the J end lost 1 base, and 10 bases lay between the germline ends. Per germline, CDR1 SGHDN and CDR2 FVKESK. CDR3 length: 15 residues. CDR3 amino acids: CASSQVLPRNTEAFF. The CDR3 DNA reads as TGTGCCAGCAGCCAAGTACTCCCTCGGAACACTGAAGCTTTCTTT.

This clonotype was observed many times. CDR3 sequence reads: CASSTRRSGYTDTQYF. The CDR3 bases are TGTGCCAGCAGCACGCGCCGAAGCGGGTACACAGATACGCAGTATTTT. This chain links TRBV9 with TRBJ2-3; TRBD2 might be the D (6 bases). Germline-derived CDR1 and CDR2 are SGDLS and YYNGEE. With 4 bases removed from V and 2 bases from J, the gap between germline ends came to 17 bases. The CDR3 consists of 16 residues.

This clonotype was seen just once. CDR3 in DNA: TGTGCCAGCAGCCTGGGACTAGCGGACTACAATGAGCAGTTCTTC. It codes for CASSLGLADYNEQFF. The chain couples TRBV3-1 to TRBJ2-1, with 11 bases that match TRBD2. The CDR3 has 15 residues. In germline, CDR1 is LGHDT, CDR2 YNNKEL (reference sequence). Unmatched junction bases numbered 2, after V lost 4 bases and J lost 3 bases.

This sequence joins TRBV7-9 and TRBJ2-2; maybe TRBD1 (6 bases). This CDR3 is 14 amino acids long. V was pared by 7 bases and J by 2 bases, with 11 bases between. CDR1 and CDR2 (germline): SEHNR, FQNEAQ (reference sequence). In nucleotides, the CDR3 is TGTGCCAGCACCGGACAGTTAAACACCGGGGAGCTGTTTTTT. Protein: CASTGQLNTGELFF.

The sample holds a few counts of this clonotype. The V gene is TRBV12-3 or TRBV12-4, the J gene TRBJ2-2; D is unresolved. The CDR3 contains 15 residues. With 7 bases removed from V and 3 bases from J, the gap between germline ends came to 15 bases. CDR3: CASTLTDGDTGELFF. CDR3 nucleotides: TGTGCCAGCACCCTTACGGATGGTGACACCGGGGAGCTGTTTTTT.

This chain links TRBV12-3 or TRBV12-4 with TRBJ1-4, with D hard to call. The CDR3 sequence is 15 residues long. The V end was cut by 5 bases, the J end by 0 bases, with 10 bases between. DNA of the CDR3: TGTGCCAGCAGTGCCCTTCTTGCAACTAATGAAAAACTGTTTTTT. Translated, it gives CASSALLATNEKLFF.

V and J are TRBV5-1 and TRBJ1-1; perhaps TRBD1 as D (6 bases). Trimming took off 2 bases at V and 2 bases at J, with 13 bases between the two ends. The CDR3 totals 15 residues. CDR1 and CDR2 from the germline V gene are SGHRS and YFSETQ. This CDR3 is CASSFGQTYNTEAFF. The CDR3 DNA reads as TGCGCCAGCAGCTTTGGACAGACCTATAACACTGAAGCTTTCTTT.

The chain carries TRBV7-3 and TRBJ2-1, with 7 bases fitting TRBD2. The CDR3 length is 14 residues. CDR1 and CDR2 (germline): SGHTA, FQGTGA. V lost 2 bases, J lost 9 bases, and 7 bases stayed unmatched. The CDR3 sequence: CASSLLAAPIEQFF. The CDR3 DNA follows: TGTGCCAGCAGCTTACTAGCGGCTCCTATTGAGCAGTTCTTC.

This chain connects TRBV15 to TRBJ2-3, with D perhaps matching TRBD1 or TRBD2 (5 bases each). This CDR3 is 13 amino acids long. V gave up 0 bases and J gave up 8 bases, with 9 bases separating them. Germline V gene data show CDR1 as LNHNV and CDR2 as YYDKDF (reference sequence). The CDR3 DNA sequence: TGTGCCACCAGCAGAGAGGGGGTTGGTACGCAGTATTTT. It yields the protein CATSREGVGTQYF.

This clonotype has more than one count but fewer than ten. The chain is built from TRBV2 and TRBJ2-2; 7 nucleotides match TRBD2. Germline V lookup: CDR1 SNHLY, CDR2 FYNNEI. V gave up 6 bases and J gave up 0 bases; unmatched junction bases: 4. The CDR3 loop spans 15 amino acids. CDR3 region: CASRAGKSNTGELFF. The CDR3 DNA is TGTGCCAGCAGAGCGGGAAAATCGAACACCGGGGAGCTGTTTTTT.

The J gene is TRBJ1-6, the V gene TRBV25-1, with 8 nucleotides matching TRBD1. J lost 7 bases, V lost 5 bases, and 7 bases had no gene match. Germline V gene lookup returns CDR1 MGHDK and CDR2 SYGVNS. CDR3 size: 15 residues. The CDR3 DNA is TGTGCCAGCAGTAGCAGGACAGGGACAAATTCACCCCTCCACTTT. Translation: CASSSRTGTNSPLHF. Together with reference TRBV25-1 and TRBJ1-6, the CDR3 gives the full variable domain: EADIYQTPRYLVIGTGKKITLECSQTMGHDKMYWYQQDPGMELHLIHYSYGVNSTEKGDLSSESTVSRIRTEHFPLTLESARPSHTSQYLCASSSRTGTNSPLHFGNGTRLTVT.

The rearrangement links TRBV19 to TRBJ1-1; 8 nucleotides agree with TRBD1. V shed 3 bases and J 6 bases; nucleotides not matched to a gene: 6. Per germline, CDR1 LNHDA and CDR2 SQIVND (reference sequence). CDR3 length: 14 amino acids. CDR3 protein: CASSIDRGLAEAFF. The DNA of the CDR3 is TGTGCCAGTAGTATCGACAGGGGTTTGGCTGAAGCTTTCTTT.

This rearrangement joins TRBV5-6 to TRBJ2-1, with 15 bases matching TRBD2. J lost 13 bases, V lost 2 bases, and 10 bases had no gene match. Per germline, CDR1 SGHDT and CDR2 YYEEEE. The CDR3 length is 16 residues. The CDR3, as DNA: TGTGCCAGCAGCTTATTATCCGGGACTAGCGGGAGGCCACAGTTCTTC. Translating it yields CASSLLSGTSGRPQFF.

CDR3 nucleotide sequence: TGTGCCAGCAGTTTAAAGGGGCCCGCCAAAAACATTCAGTACTTC. Residues: CASSLKGPAKNIQYF. The chain uses TRBV12-3 or TRBV12-4 and TRBJ2-4, with a weak D call TRBD1 (5 bases). V was pared by 2 bases and J by 1 base, with 9 bases between. CDR3 length equals 15 residues.

The chain couples TRBV29-1 to TRBJ1-2; TRBD1 aligns across 9 bases. The CDR3 contains 12 residues. CDR1 is SQVTM, CDR2 ANQGSEA, per germline. V lost 8 bases and J lost 5; bases outside the gene matches: 6. The CDR3 here is CSTPTGGYGYTF. The CDR3 DNA reads TGCAGCACCCCGACAGGGGGATATGGCTACACCTTC.